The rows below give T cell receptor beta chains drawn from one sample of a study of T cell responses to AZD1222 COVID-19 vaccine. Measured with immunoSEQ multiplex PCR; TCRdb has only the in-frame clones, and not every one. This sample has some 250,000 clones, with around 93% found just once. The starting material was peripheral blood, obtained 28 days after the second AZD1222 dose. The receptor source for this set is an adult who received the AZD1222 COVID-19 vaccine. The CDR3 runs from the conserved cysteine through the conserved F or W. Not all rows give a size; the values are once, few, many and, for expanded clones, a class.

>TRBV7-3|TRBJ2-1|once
CASSSGLAGPYNEQFF
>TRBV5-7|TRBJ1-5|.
CASSSTGTGDNQPQHF
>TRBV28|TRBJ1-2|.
CASSRSRVHLYGYTF
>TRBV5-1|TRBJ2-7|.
CASSLVTSGGPLSYEQYF
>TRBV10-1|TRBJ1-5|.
CASSEEQGAGSNQPQHF
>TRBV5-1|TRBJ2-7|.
CASSLVLQGAAYEQYF
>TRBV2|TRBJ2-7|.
CASSYFGVYEQYF
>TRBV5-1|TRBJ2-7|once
CASSWDRGLYEQYF
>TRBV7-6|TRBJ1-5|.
CASSPRPGQPQHF
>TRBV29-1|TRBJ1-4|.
CSVSTGYGDEKLFF
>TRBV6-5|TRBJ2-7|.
CASSYKGQGGDEQYF
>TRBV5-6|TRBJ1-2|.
CASSLFGGYTF
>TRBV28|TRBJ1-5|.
CASSFSGAGDQPQHF
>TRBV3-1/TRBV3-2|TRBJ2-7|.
CASSYSGRQEEQYF
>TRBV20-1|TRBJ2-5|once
CSAEEGETQYF
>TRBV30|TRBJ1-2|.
CAWSVAAVGYGYTF
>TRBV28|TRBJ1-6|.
CASSTGTPLHF
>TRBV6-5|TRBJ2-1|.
CASSYPGGRNEQFF
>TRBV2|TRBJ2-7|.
CASSEALSRGEQYF
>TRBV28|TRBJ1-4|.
CASSLRGMGEKLFF
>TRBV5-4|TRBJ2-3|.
CASSVKGLEFADTQYF
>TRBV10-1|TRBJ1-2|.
CASQTSPIYGYTF
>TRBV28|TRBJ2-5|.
CASSPNPGHLQETQYF
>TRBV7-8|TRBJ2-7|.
CASSLARQGNYEQYF
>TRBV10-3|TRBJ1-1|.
CAISETPVNTEAFF
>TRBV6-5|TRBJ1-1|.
CASSYQLTNTEAFF
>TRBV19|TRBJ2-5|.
CASSAGGTQETQYF
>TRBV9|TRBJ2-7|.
CASSVAPRGQEQYF
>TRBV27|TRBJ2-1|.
CASSPGHSSYNEQFF